The T cell receptor beta chain described here comes from a study of blood T cells in healthy people across ages. Study-level information: About one barcoded TCR beta cDNA was captured per two T cells.

A sample-barcoded 5' primer and a J-beta primer mix were used in a second PCR of roughly 7 to 11 cycles. Every cDNA molecule carried a tag from a template-switch adaptor bearing 12 random nucleotides. TCRdb itself ran the 5' RACE reads through MiXCR, one entry per CDR3 protein. The data show hundreds of thousands of distinct CDR3 sequences, with approximately 48% seen just once and under 20% held by the top ten. This CDR3 comprises 15 residues. Germline CDR1 is MNHEY and CDR2 is SMNVEV (reference sequence). After removal of 4 bases from V and 5 bases from J, the junction contained 10 bases not matched to a gene.

Input material: blood. The receptor's source is a man aged 60 to 75 in good health. The genes are TRBV27 and TRBJ2-5, with 7 nucleotides matching TRBD2. Written as DNA, the CDR3 is TGTGCCAGCAGTTCCGAGACTAGCAGGGTTGAGACCCAGTACTTC. It translates to CASSSETSRVETQYF.